The clone carrying this T cell receptor beta chain was recorded many times. The CDR3 contains 15 residues. Looked up from germline, CDR1 is KGHDR and CDR2 is SFDVKD. With 3 bases clipped from V and 10 bases from J, the junction kept 9 bases outside the gene matches. The data were taken from a study of T cells in Graves' hyperthyroidism and ophthalmopathy. Absence of ophthalmopathy progression within 18 months defined stable Graves' hyperthyroidism. TCR beta CDR3 regions were amplified from RNA transcripts. A set of HTBI primers served as the primers for a first-round RT-PCR of the TCR CDR3. TCRdb itself ran the multiplex PCR reads through MiXCR, one entry per CDR3 protein. The sample records around 440,000 distinct CDR3 sequences, 15% to 18% being singletons.

The sample was blood. The V and J genes are TRBV24-1 and TRBJ1-4; TRBD1 agrees at 8 bases. This receptor was obtained from a woman in her late teens or twenties with Graves' hyperthyroidism. CDR3 sequence: CATSDPEDRVVKLFF. CDR3 nucleotide sequence: TGTGCCACCAGTGATCCCGAGGACAGGGTAGTAAAACTGTTTTTT.